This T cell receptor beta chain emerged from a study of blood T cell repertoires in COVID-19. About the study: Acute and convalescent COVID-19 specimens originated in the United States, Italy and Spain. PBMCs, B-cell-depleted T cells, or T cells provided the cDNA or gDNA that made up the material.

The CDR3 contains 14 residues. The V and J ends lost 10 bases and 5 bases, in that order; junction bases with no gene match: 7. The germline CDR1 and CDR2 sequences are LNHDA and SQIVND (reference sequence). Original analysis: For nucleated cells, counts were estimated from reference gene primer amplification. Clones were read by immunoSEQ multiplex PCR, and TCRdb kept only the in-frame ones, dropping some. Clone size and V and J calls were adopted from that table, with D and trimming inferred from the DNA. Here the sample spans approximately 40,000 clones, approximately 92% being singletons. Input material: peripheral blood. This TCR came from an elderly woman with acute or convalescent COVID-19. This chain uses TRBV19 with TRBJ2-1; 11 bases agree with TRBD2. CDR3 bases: TGTGCCACTTTAGCGGGGGGGTCCCACAATGAGCAGTTCTTC. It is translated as CATLAGGSHNEQFF.